This passage covers 16 T cell receptor beta chains from one sample sequenced in a study of spatial heterogeneity in lung cancer (dated by TCRdb to the late 2010s). The library was built by means of 5' RACE. The reads were generated on a NextSeq 500. Using fastp trimming at Q25 and MiXCR clonotype assembly, TCRdb reanalyzed the public sequencing data and kept in-frame beta chains. Every distinct CDR3 protein forms one entry, paired with its most common genes and DNA. The sample table holds some 16,000 distinct CDR3 sequences, of which 3% to 4.5% were seen once. In total, the top ten clones hold 9.8% of the sample. The sample's time point, from its label and the paper: sample taken at primary tumor resection. The sample consisted of normal lung tissue next to the tumor, taken at surgery. These receptors came from a male donor with early-stage non-small cell lung cancer.

This clonotype occurred many times. Since it is a stray read in a library aimed at alpha chains, this beta chain has a size that is not meaningful. The chain has TRBV7-2 and TRBJ2-7; 9 positions match TRBD2. CDR1 and CDR2 from the germline V gene are SGHTA and FQGNSA. CDR3 length equals 18 residues. J gave up 0 bases and V 2 bases, and 11 bases lay outside the gene matches. The CDR3 region is CASSLTASGKRSSYEQYF. CDR3 bases: TGTGCCAGCAGCTTAACGGCTAGCGGGAAAAGGAGCTCCTACGAGCAGTACTTC.

Comments on this clonotype: The size of this beta chain means little, since it is a stray read in a library made for alpha chains. The chain couples TRBV7-2 to TRBJ2-3; 7 bases are a match to TRBD2. Germline V gene lookup returns CDR1 SGHTA and CDR2 FQGNSA. The V and J ends lost 4 bases and 1 base, in that order; junction bases with no gene match: 14. This CDR3 region has 18 residues. The CDR3 here is CASSSKPLGLAGTDTQYF. The CDR3 DNA sequence: TGTGCCAGCAGCTCAAAACCGCTGGGGCTAGCGGGCACAGATACGCAGTATTTT.

This clonotype was seen ten or more times. This beta chain is off target for a library built for alpha chains, so its abundance means little. V gene TRBV30 combines with J gene TRBJ2-6, with D perhaps TRBD1 (6 bases). V was trimmed by 2 bases and J by 0 bases, leaving 8 bases between them. This CDR3 comprises 15 residues. Germline V gene lookup returns CDR1 GTSNPN and CDR2 SVGIG (reference sequence). The chain's CDR3 is CAWSIGGSGANVLTF. The CDR3 coding sequence is TGTGCCTGGAGTATAGGGGGCTCTGGGGCCAACGTCCTGACTTTC.

This clonotype is categorized as medium-sized. This beta chain represents an off-target read in a library built for alpha chains; its size is of limited meaning. The chain links TRBV29-1 to TRBJ1-1; D ambiguous. CDR1 SQVTM and CDR2 ANQGSEA come from the germline V gene. V was cut by 5 bases and J by 1 base, with 11 bases left in between. This CDR3 has 13 residues. The CDR3 nucleotides are TGCAGCGTTTTCTATTCGTCGAACACTGAAGCTTTCTTT. Translation gives CSVFYSSNTEAFF.

This clonotype showed up many times. This beta chain is an unintended read in a library built for alpha chains; its size means little. This chain connects TRBV30 to TRBJ2-2; no clear D. This CDR3 has 14 residues. V lost 7 bases and J lost 0, with 12 bases in between. Germline CDR1 and CDR2: GTSNPN and SVGIG (reference sequence). The CDR3 DNA sequence: TGTGCCTCACGACCGGGCGCGAACACCGGGGAGCTGTTTTTT. It encodes CASRPGANTGELFF. Based on the CDR3 plus reference TRBV30 and TRBJ2-2, the full variable domain is SQTIHQWPATLVQPVGSPLSLECTVEGTSNPNLYWYRQAAGRGLQLLFYSVGIGQISSEVPQNLSASRPQDRQFILSSKKLLLSDSGFYLCASRPGANTGELFFGEGSRLTVL.

This clonotype is medium-sized in the sample. This beta chain was picked up by a library intended for alpha chains and is off target, so its count carries little meaning. V usage is TRBV6-2 or TRBV6-3 and J usage is TRBJ2-3; D gene ambiguous. Germline CDR1 reads MNHEY; CDR2 reads SVGEGT. V lost 0 bases and J lost 6, with 1 base in between. This CDR3 is built from 11 residues. Written as DNA, the CDR3 is TGTGCCAGCAGTTACTCGGATACGCAGTATTTT. This codes for CASSYSDTQYF.

This clonotype was observed at least ten times. The library was prepared for alpha chains; this beta chain is a stray read, so its frequency means little. This chain uses TRBV28 with TRBJ2-7; possible D gene TRBD1, 5 bases. CDR1 and CDR2 (germline): MDHEN, SYDVKM. V was pared by 7 bases and J by 1 base, with 23 bases between. The CDR3 spans 17 residues. The CDR3 DNA reads TGTGCCAGCAACACCCCCTCCCTTCAGGGCTGGTCCTACGAGCAGTACTTC. Protein sequence: CASNTPSLQGWSYEQYF.

This clonotype was seen at least ten times. This beta chain is an off-target read within a library intended for alpha chains, so its frequency means little. The J gene is TRBJ1-2, the V gene TRBV12-3 or TRBV12-4, with D uncertain. V was trimmed by 1 base and J by 2 bases, leaving 5 bases between them. The CDR3 is 13 amino acids. The CDR3 region has the DNA TGTGCCAGCAGTTTAGACGGAAACTATGGCTACACCTTC. It codes for CASSLDGNYGYTF.

Ten or more counts support this clonotype. The library was designed around alpha chains, so this beta chain is a stray read whose abundance carries little weight. The V call is TRBV6-5, the J call TRBJ1-1; D remains ambiguous. CDR3 length: 11 residues. Trimming shortened V by 4 bases and J by 7 bases, and 7 bases separated the two germline ends. Germline CDR1 and CDR2: MNHEY and SVGAGI. In DNA, the CDR3 is TGTGCCAGCAGTTCCCTGCGTGAAGCTTTCTTT. This sequence encodes CASSSLREAFF.

In this sample, this clonotype turned up many times. Because the library targeted alpha chains, this beta chain is an off-target read whose size means little. V usage is TRBV20-1 and J usage is TRBJ1-5, with D possibly TRBD1 on 6 matching bases. The germline CDR1 and CDR2 sequences are DFQATT and SNEGSKA (reference sequence). Between the trimmed V and J ends, which lost 7 bases and 5 bases, there was a span of 12 bases. The CDR3 has 12 amino acids. As DNA, the CDR3 is TGCAGTGTGAAACAGGGCGATCAGCCCCAGCATTTT. Its protein product is CSVKQGDQPQHF.

The sample holds many counts of this clonotype. This beta chain appears as a stray read in a library generated for alpha chains; its size is not informative. This chain connects TRBV18 to TRBJ2-1, with 11 bases matching TRBD2. The junction had 11 bases not matched to a gene; V was cut back by 5 bases and J by 8 bases. Germline CDR1 is KGHSH and CDR2 is LQKENI. This CDR3 is 16 amino acids long. CDR3 amino acids: CASSEGTSGALHEQFF. The CDR3 DNA sequence: TGTGCCAGCTCAGAGGGGACTAGCGGAGCCCTCCATGAGCAGTTCTTC.

This clonotype was seen many times. This beta chain is a stray read from a library made for alpha chains; its abundance is not meaningful. V gene TRBV5-1 combines with J gene TRBJ2-1, with TRBD2 matching over 9 bases. Germline V gives CDR1 SGHRS, CDR2 YFSETQ. The length of the CDR3 is 15 residues. Unmatched junction bases numbered 10, after V lost 4 bases and J lost 8 bases. The CDR3 DNA is TGCGCCAGCAGCCCTATGGGCGGGAGGGCCGATGAGCAGTTCTTC. This sequence encodes CASSPMGGRADEQFF. The variable domain in full, completed from reference TRBV5-1 and TRBJ2-1, reads KAGVTQTPRYLIKTRGQQVTLSCSPISGHRSVSWYQQTPGQGLQFLFEYFSETQRNKGNFPGRFSGRQFSNSRSEMNVSTLELGDSALYLCASSPMGGRADEQFFGPGTRLTVL.

This clonotype was seen at least ten times. This beta chain is an off-target read within a library intended for alpha chains, so its frequency means little. The rearrangement links TRBV24-1 to TRBJ2-2; possibly TRBD2 for D (5 bases). The V end lost 1 base, the J end lost 2 bases, and 13 bases lay between the germline ends. This CDR3 spans 17 amino acids. From germline, CDR1 is KGHDR and CDR2 SFDVKD. Here the CDR3 DNA reads TGTGCCACCAGTGATTTCCGGGGTGGAGCCAACACCGGGGAGCTGTTTTTT. It translates to CATSDFRGGANTGELFF.

This clonotype was seen ten or more times. This beta chain is an unintended read in a library built for alpha chains; its size means little. The rearrangement links TRBV5-6 to TRBJ2-2, with TRBD2 identical over 7 bases. The J segment lost 1 base and the V segment lost 0 bases, leaving 0 bases of the junction unmatched. Germline V gives CDR1 SGHDT, CDR2 YYEEEE. The CDR3 totals 15 residues. CDR3 sequence (DNA): TGTGCCAGCAGCTTGGCTAGCGGGAACACCGGGGAGCTGTTTTTT. Protein sequence: CASSLASGNTGELFF. Complete variable domain (other parts from reference TRBV5-6 and TRBJ2-2): DAGVTQSPTHLIKTRGQQVTLRCSPKSGHDTVSWYQQALGQGPQFIFQYYEEEERQRGNFPDRFSGHQFPNYSSELNVNALLLGDSALYLCASSLASGNTGELFFGEGSRLTVL.

This clonotype was counted at least ten times. This beta chain lies outside the target of a library built for alpha chains; its clone size means little. The chain uses TRBV2 and TRBJ2-1; no reliable D call. The V gene lost 2 bases and the J gene lost 5 bases, with 7 bases spanning the gap. The CDR3 length is 13 residues. The germline CDR1 and CDR2 sequences are SNHLY and FYNNEI. CDR3: CASSELGDNEQFF. The CDR3, as DNA: TGTGCCAGCAGTGAACTAGGCGACAATGAGCAGTTCTTC.

This clonotype was seen many times. Because the library targeted alpha chains, this beta chain is an off-target read whose size means little. The genes are TRBV11-2 and TRBJ2-5, with 8 positions matching TRBD2. CDR3 length: 15 amino acids. Germline CDR1 SGHAT, CDR2 FQNNGV. The junction had 10 bases not matched to a gene; V was cut back by 5 bases and J by 5 bases. CDR3 protein: CASSPFSGAVETQYF. CDR3 bases: TGTGCCAGCAGCCCCTTTAGCGGGGCCGTCGAGACCCAGTACTTC.